A single sample gave rise to the 30 T cell receptor beta chains below, sequenced in a study of T cell responses to AZD1222 COVID-19 vaccine. Produced via immunoSEQ multiplex PCR; TCRdb's table is partial and in-frame only. The table records 100,000 to 150,000 clones, approximately 88% of them present only once. Source: peripheral blood, taken on day 0 of AZD1222 vaccination. The source of these receptors is an adult in good health.

The genes are TRBV7-8 and TRBJ1-2; D may be TRBD1 (5 bases). Trimming left V 3 bases short and J 3 bases short, with 8 bases between. This CDR3 contains 13 residues. Germline assignment: CDR1 SGHVS and CDR2 FQNEAQ. The CDR3 spells CASSLTRDYGYTF. The CDR3 DNA reads as TGTGCCAGCAGCTTGACCAGGGACTATGGCTACACCTTC.

The V and J genes are TRBV4-1 and TRBJ2-7; 7 bases are shared with TRBD2. CDR1 and CDR2 (germline): MGHRA, YSYEKL. Germline trimming cut 1 base from V and 6 bases from J; bases unmatched to any gene: 9. This CDR3 spans 15 amino acids. The CDR3 region is CASSQAITSAREQYF. CDR3 sequence (DNA): TGCGCCAGCAGCCAAGCAATCACTAGCGCTCGCGAGCAGTACTTC.

The rearrangement uses TRBV7-2 and TRBJ1-5; the match to TRBD1 covers 7 bases. Germline assignment: CDR1 SGHTA and CDR2 FQGNSA. The CDR3 spans 14 residues. The V gene end was trimmed by 5 bases and the J gene end by 2 bases; junction bases not matched to a gene: 3. The CDR3 sequence is CASSPGTGNQPQHF. CDR3 in DNA: TGTGCCAGCAGCCCAGGGACAGGCAATCAGCCCCAGCATTTT.

This rearrangement joins TRBV10-1 to TRBJ1-1, with D possibly being TRBD1 (6 bases). Germline V gene sequence: CDR1 WNHNN, CDR2 SYGVQD (reference sequence). Deletions cut 3 bases from V and 5 bases from J, with 22 bases between. The CDR3 length is 17 residues. CDR3 DNA sequence: TGCGCCAGCAGTGATGGCCTGCCAGCGGGGGCGGGAACTGAAGCTTTCTTT. This gives the protein CASSDGLPAGAGTEAFF.

V and J are TRBV6-5 and TRBJ2-4; D call uncertain. Trimming shortened V by 6 bases and J by 6 bases, and 12 bases separated the two germline ends. Germline lookup yields CDR1 MNHEY and CDR2 SVGAGI. This CDR3 is 13 amino acids long. The CDR3 region is CASRLTHVNIQYF. CDR3 nucleotides: TGTGCCAGCAGGCTTACTCATGTAAACATTCAGTACTTC.

This chain joins TRBV2 and TRBJ1-4, with no clear D. V gave up 10 bases and J gave up 2 bases, with 23 bases separating them. The CDR3 runs to 17 residues. Germline-derived CDR1 and CDR2 are SNHLY and FYNNEI. CDR3 bases: TGTGCCATGACCTTACGAACCCCCTCAACCACTAATGAAAAACTGTTTTTT. Protein: CAMTLRTPSTTNEKLFF.

The chain is built from TRBV6-2 or TRBV6-3 and TRBJ2-3, with 7 bases that match TRBD1. The germline V gene has CDR1 MNHEY and CDR2 SVGEGT. V trimming: 2 bases; J trimming: 1 base; junction bases outside the gene matches: 6. The CDR3 length is 16 residues. The CDR3 bases are TGTGCCAGCAGTTACCCACCGGGACAGCGCACAGATACGCAGTATTTT. Amino acid sequence: CASSYPPGQRTDTQYF.

This chain uses TRBV3-1 (or the pseudogene TRBV3-2) with TRBJ2-5; 12 bases fit TRBD1. The CDR3 covers 17 residues. Losses at the gene ends were 1 base for V and 4 bases for J; bases not matched to a gene: 7. The germline CDR1 and CDR2 sequences are LGHDT and YNNKEL (reference sequence). CDR3 coding DNA: TGTGCCAGCAGCCAAGTTCCTCCGGGACAGGGGGCAGAGACCCAGTACTTC. Amino acid sequence: CASSQVPPGQGAETQYF.

The chain links TRBV5-4 to TRBJ2-5; D not certain. Germline V CDR1 and CDR2: SGHNT, YYREEE (reference sequence). V lost 0 bases, J lost 6 bases, and 9 bases lay in between. This CDR3 spans 13 amino acids. CDR3 sequence reads: CASSLGPEQTQYF. CDR3 DNA: TGTGCCAGCAGCTTGGGACCCGAGCAGACCCAGTACTTC. The full variable domain, with the rest looked up from reference TRBV5-4 and TRBJ2-5, is ETGVTQSPTHLIKTRGQQVTLRCSSQSGHNTVSWYQQALGQGPQFIFQYYREEENGRGNFPPRFSGLQFPNYSSELNVNALELDDSALYLCASSLGPEQTQYFGPGTRLLVL.

This clone was seen just once. This chain joins TRBV10-3 and TRBJ2-7; 9 positions agree with TRBD1. This CDR3 comprises 14 residues. Looked up from germline, CDR1 is ENHRY and CDR2 is SYGVKD. V shed 10 bases, J shed 2 bases, and the junction held 9 bases outside the gene matches. The CDR3 spells CATAGQGTAYEQYF. The DNA of the CDR3 is TGTGCCACAGCGGGACAGGGAACAGCCTACGAGCAGTACTTC.

In its sample, this clone was seen a few times. The V call is TRBV16, the J call TRBJ1-1; TRBD1 might be the D (5 bases). Germline V gene data show CDR1 as KGHSY and CDR2 as FQNENV. The CDR3 has 14 residues. V lost 0 bases and J lost 3, with 8 bases in between. This chain's CDR3 is CASSQSGRDTEAFF. The CDR3 DNA reads TGTGCCAGCAGCCAATCTGGCAGGGACACTGAAGCTTTCTTT.

The chain is built from TRBV9 and TRBJ2-7, with 8 bases fitting TRBD2. The CDR3 spans 14 residues. V gave up 0 bases and J gave up 6 bases; unmatched junction bases: 5. CDR1 SGDLS and CDR2 YYNGEE come from the germline V gene. The CDR3 is CASSVDGAGGEQYF. CDR3 coding DNA: TGTGCCAGCAGCGTAGACGGGGCGGGGGGCGAGCAGTACTTC. Full variable domain (outside the CDR3, taken from reference TRBV9 and TRBJ2-7): DSGVTQTPKHLITATGQRVTLRCSPRSGDLSVYWYQQSLDQGLQFLIQYYNGEERAKGNILERFSAQQFPDLHSELNLSSLELGDSALYFCASSVDGAGGEQYFGPGTRLTVT.

On this clone itself: Other nucleotide sequences from this sample produce the same CDR3. The chain combines TRBV4-3 with TRBJ1-1; D uncertain. CDR3 size: 12 residues. Germline V gene data show CDR1 as LGHNA and CDR2 as YSLEER. The germline V and J ends were trimmed by 0 bases and 2 bases, with 1 base remaining between them. CDR3 residues: CASSQENTEAFF. In nucleotides, the CDR3 is TGCGCCAGCAGCCAAGAAAACACTGAAGCTTTCTTT.

This chain joins TRBV27 and TRBJ2-7; 12 bases agree with TRBD1. CDR1 is MNHEY and CDR2 is SMNVEV in the germline V gene (reference sequence). Germline trimming cut 3 bases from V and 13 bases from J; bases unmatched to any gene: 13. The CDR3 sequence is 15 residues long. The CDR3 protein is CASSLFGTGGAWEYF. As DNA, the CDR3 is TGTGCCAGCAGTTTGTTCGGGACAGGGGGCGCGTGGGAATACTTC.

The chain has TRBV15 and TRBJ2-6, with a possible D match to TRBD1 (5 bases). Germline assignment: CDR1 LNHNV and CDR2 YYDKDF (reference sequence). Trimming removed 1 base at V and 0 bases at J, with 7 bases between. This CDR3 comprises 16 residues. The CDR3 reads CATSRATVSGANVLTF. DNA of the CDR3: TGTGCCACCAGCAGAGCGACAGTCTCTGGGGCCAACGTCCTGACTTTC. Full variable domain (outside the CDR3, taken from reference TRBV15 and TRBJ2-6): DAMVIQNPRYQVTQFGKPVTLSCSQTLNHNVMYWYQQKSSQAPKLLFHYYDKDFNNEADTPDNFQSRRPNTSFCFLDIRSPGLGDTAMYLCATSRATVSGANVLTFGAGSRLTVL.

The V gene is TRBV7-2, the J gene TRBJ1-2, with D unclear. This CDR3 region has 13 residues. V lost 1 base, J lost 4 bases, and 7 bases lay in between. Germline lookup yields CDR1 SGHTA and CDR2 FQGNSA. DNA of the CDR3: TGTGCCAGCAGCTTAGATCCCTTCTATGGCTACACCTTC. This encodes CASSLDPFYGYTF.

Of note for this clone: Other DNA sequences within the sample encode an identical CDR3. This chain connects TRBV5-1 to TRBJ2-3; 8 bases are a match to TRBD1. The CDR3 covers 15 residues. The germline CDR1 and CDR2 sequences are SGHRS and YFSETQ. V shed 0 bases, J shed 5 bases, and the junction held 5 bases outside the gene matches. In DNA, the CDR3 is TGCGCCAGCAGCTTGGGGCAGGGGGCGGGAGATACGCAGTATTTT. This encodes CASSLGQGAGDTQYF.

The chain combines TRBV7-6 with TRBJ1-1; D is uncertain. CDR1 is SGHVS and CDR2 is FNYEAQ in the germline V gene. CDR3 length equals 16 residues. Trimming took off 4 bases at V and 1 base at J, with 16 bases between the two ends. The CDR3 sequence: CASSSFNLGKNTEAFF. The CDR3 DNA reads as TGTGCCAGCAGCTCCTTTAATCTCGGGAAGAACACTGAAGCTTTCTTT.

This chain joins TRBV5-1 and TRBJ2-3; either TRBD1 or TRBD2 may supply D (5 bases each). This CDR3 spans 14 amino acids. From germline, CDR1 is SGHRS and CDR2 YFSETQ. Trimming removed 5 bases from V and 0 bases from J, with 10 bases in between. CDR3 sequence reads: CASRGVISTDTQYF. CDR3 coding DNA: TGCGCCAGCAGGGGGGTTATCAGCACAGATACGCAGTATTTT.

V gene TRBV6-6 combines with J gene TRBJ2-7; D remains ambiguous. Germline values: CDR1 MNHNY, CDR2 SVGAGI (reference sequence). V gave up 2 bases and J gave up 2 bases, with 10 bases separating them. This CDR3 has 14 amino acids. Written as DNA, the CDR3 is TGTGCCAGCAGTTACATGCCAGGAACCTACGAGCAGTACTTC. Protein product: CASSYMPGTYEQYF.

The chain has TRBV4-3 and TRBJ2-7; 7 bases match TRBD1. V trimming: 3 bases; J trimming: 3 bases; junction bases outside the gene matches: 2. CDR1 is LGHNA and CDR2 is YSLEER in the germline V gene. The CDR3 consists of 13 residues. The CDR3 DNA is TGCGCCAGCAGCCACCGACAGGGCTACGAGCAGTACTTC. It codes for CASSHRQGYEQYF.

CDR3 DNA sequence: TGCAGCGTTGACAGGGGGCCCAACACTGAAGCTTTCTTT. This encodes CSVDRGPNTEAFF. The chain couples TRBV29-1 to TRBJ1-1, with 8 positions matching TRBD1. CDR1 and CDR2 from the germline V gene are SQVTM and ANQGSEA. CDR3 size: 13 residues. V lost 3 bases and J lost 2; bases outside the gene matches: 2.

This chain links TRBV21-1 with TRBJ2-7; whether TRBD2, the table's D call, matches the DNA was not checked. TRBV21-1 is a documented pseudogene. The CDR3 covers 17 residues. The CDR3, as DNA: TGTGCCAGCAGCAAAGAGGGACTAGCGGGAGGAATCTACGAGCAGTACTTC. Amino acid sequence: CASSKEGLAGGIYEQYF.

The chain combines TRBV19 with TRBJ2-1; TRBD1 is a possible D gene (6 bases). The CDR3 totals 14 residues. V gave up 2 bases and J gave up 5 bases, with 10 bases separating them. Germline CDR1 is LNHDA and CDR2 is SQIVND (reference sequence). The CDR3 spells CASSITGQNNEQFF. CDR3 DNA: TGTGCCAGTAGTATAACAGGACAGAACAATGAGCAGTTCTTC.

The chain joins TRBV5-8 to TRBJ2-3; D remains unclear. The CDR3 spans 17 residues. The V gene's germline CDR1 is SGHTS and CDR2 YDEGEE. V lost 1 base, J lost 0 bases, and 15 bases lay in between. The CDR3, as DNA: TGTGCCAGCAGCTTGTGGCTCAGGACGGCTAGCACAGATACGCAGTATTTT. This encodes CASSLWLRTASTDTQYF.

The chain joins TRBV11-3 to TRBJ2-7, with D maybe TRBD1 (7 bases). This CDR3 is built from 15 residues. The germline gives CDR1 SGHNT, CDR2 YENEEA. V was trimmed by 4 bases and J by 7 bases, leaving 20 bases between them. The CDR3 loop is CASSWRGQMVREQYF. The CDR3 nucleotides are TGTGCCAGCAGCTGGAGGGGACAGATGGTCAGGGAGCAGTACTTC.

About this clone itself: The final CDR3 position lacks the conserved phenylalanine or tryptophan, pointing to a likely read error. Because the CDR3's place on the DNA is in doubt, the DNA is left out and the CDR3 is given as listed by TCRdb. The chain links TRBV2 to TRBJ2-7; the table names TRBD2, a call not compared with the DNA. Germline CDR1 SNHLY, CDR2 FYNNEI. From its first to its last residue, the CDR3 has 12 amino acids. The CDR3 sequence: CASSEVGTSGIN.

This chain uses TRBV9 with TRBJ1-1, with a tentative D call TRBD1 (6 bases). This CDR3 comprises 14 residues. V shed 6 bases and J shed 0 bases, with 12 bases lying between them. The V gene's germline CDR1 is SGDLS and CDR2 YYNGEE. For the CDR3, the DNA is TGTGCCAGCAACCTGGGACAACTGAACACTGAAGCTTTCTTT. Its translation is CASNLGQLNTEAFF.

V gene TRBV4-1 combines with J gene TRBJ2-3; D might be TRBD2 (5 bases). Looked up from germline, CDR1 is MGHRA and CDR2 is YSYEKL. CDR3 length equals 14 residues. Trimming cost V 2 bases and J 0 bases, with 6 bases left between them. The CDR3 nucleotides are TGCGCCAGCAGCCAACGGACTAGCACAGATACGCAGTATTTT. This gives the protein CASSQRTSTDTQYF.

CDR3 amino acids: CASSVGLSYEQYF. In DNA form, the CDR3 reads TGTGCCAGTAGTGTGGGGCTCTCCTACGAGCAGTACTTC. J is TRBJ2-7 and V is TRBV19, with a possible D match to TRBD1 (5 bases). Trimming removed 5 bases from V and 0 bases from J, with 8 bases in between. Germline assignment: CDR1 LNHDA and CDR2 SQIVND (reference sequence). The CDR3 loop spans 13 amino acids.